Listed here are 19 T cell receptor beta chains from one sample, sequenced in a study of blood T cell repertoires in COVID-19. Data came from immunoSEQ multiplex PCR; TCRdb stores just in-frame clones and leaves some out. The table records fewer than 200,000 clones, 87% of them present only once. Sequencing was performed on peripheral blood. Source of these receptors: a man in his sixties with active or convalescent COVID-19.

This clone has just a few counts. This chain joins TRBV27 and TRBJ2-5, with D perhaps TRBD1 (6 bases). The CDR3 extends over 13 amino acids. V dropped 6 bases and J dropped 5 bases, with 13 bases sitting between them. CDR1 is MNHEY and CDR2 is SMNVEV in the germline V gene (reference sequence). CDR3 in amino acids: CASSHTGLETQYF. The DNA for the CDR3 is TGTGCCAGCAGCCATACAGGGCTCGAGACCCAGTACTTC.

This chain uses TRBV15 with TRBJ1-5, with a tentative D call TRBD1 (5 bases). CDR1 is LNHNV, CDR2 YYDKDF, per germline (reference sequence). Trimming pared 0 bases from V and 5 bases from J, leaving 11 bases between. CDR3 length equals 15 residues. CDR3 protein: CATSRDQGWDQPQHF. As DNA, the CDR3 is TGTGCCACCAGCAGAGATCAGGGATGGGATCAGCCCCAGCATTTT.

The chain recombines TRBV19 with TRBJ1-2, with no clear D. V lost 3 bases and J 4 bases, leaving 15 bases between the germline ends. Germline assignment: CDR1 LNHDA and CDR2 SQIVND (reference sequence). CDR3 length equals 15 residues. The CDR3 coding sequence is TGTGCCAGTAGTATTGGTCGTTTGGCCGTCTATGGCTACACCTTC. As protein: CASSIGRLAVYGYTF.

This rearrangement joins TRBV2 to TRBJ2-7, with TRBD2 matching over 7 bases. CDR3 length: 14 amino acids. V lost 7 bases and J lost 2; bases outside the gene matches: 8. In germline, CDR1 is SNHLY, CDR2 FYNNEI. CDR3 in DNA: TGTGCCAGCAATTTAGCGGGCACCCCCTACGAGCAGTACTTC. It encodes CASNLAGTPYEQYF. The full variable domain, rest sourced from reference TRBV2 and TRBJ2-7, is EPEVTQTPSHQVTQMGQEVILRCVPISNHLYFYWYRQILGQKVEFLVSFYNNEISEKSEIFDDQFSVERPDGSNFTLKIRSTKLEDSAMYFCASNLAGTPYEQYFGPGTRLTVT.

This clone appeared once. Other DNA sequences in the sample encode the same CDR3. The chain carries TRBV7-3 and TRBJ2-1; D possibly corresponds to TRBD1 (7 bases). This CDR3 is built from 15 residues. The V and J ends lost 2 bases and 1 base respectively, with 9 bases between them. Germline CDR1 SGHTA, CDR2 FQGTGA. The CDR3 spells CASSLSGGSYNEQFF. The DNA for the CDR3 is TGTGCCAGCAGCTTATCAGGGGGGTCCTACAATGAGCAGTTCTTC.

The chain uses TRBV6-1 and TRBJ1-2; D is perhaps TRBD1 (6 bases). The germline V gene has CDR1 MNHNS and CDR2 SASEGT. V lost 0 bases and J 6 bases, leaving 11 bases between the germline ends. This CDR3 is 14 amino acids long. CDR3 protein: CASSEAVRGHGYTF. The DNA of the CDR3 is TGTGCCAGCAGTGAAGCGGTCAGGGGCCATGGCTACACCTTC.

The chain carries TRBV3-1 (or the pseudogene TRBV3-2) and TRBJ2-3, with 9 bases identical to TRBD2. Germline-derived CDR1 and CDR2 are LGHDT and YNNKEL (reference sequence). The CDR3 covers 17 residues. Unmatched junction bases numbered 11, after V lost 4 bases and J lost 3 bases. CDR3 nucleotide sequence: TGTGCCAGCAGCCTTAGTGGGCGGGGGGGCCAGACAGATACGCAGTATTTT. Translated: CASSLSGRGGQTDTQYF.

V and J are TRBV7-8 and TRBJ2-5; TRBD2 agrees at 9 bases. Germline assignment: CDR1 SGHVS and CDR2 FQNEAQ. This CDR3 spans 14 amino acids. The junction had 2 bases not matched to a gene; V was cut back by 4 bases and J by 2 bases. The CDR3 sequence: CASSYGLAQETQYF. CDR3 sequence (DNA): TGTGCCAGCAGCTACGGACTAGCGCAAGAGACCCAGTACTTC.

This clone was recorded once. V and J are TRBV10-1 and TRBJ2-3, with D perhaps matching TRBD2 (5 bases). The CDR3 is 14 residues long. Trimming stripped 5 bases from V and 0 bases from J, with 9 bases between. The germline V gene has CDR1 WNHNN and CDR2 SYGVQD (reference sequence). The CDR3 sequence: CASSSRTSTDTQYF. The CDR3 nucleotides read TGCGCCAGCAGTTCGCGGACTAGCACAGATACGCAGTATTTT.

This clone showed up just a few times. The chain recombines TRBV5-6 with TRBJ2-7; D remains ambiguous. The CDR3 is 12 amino acids. Germline values: CDR1 SGHDT, CDR2 YYEEEE. The V gene lost 4 bases and the J gene lost 7 bases, with 12 bases spanning the gap. CDR3 coding DNA: TGTGCCAGCAGCCTGACACATGCTGAGCAGTACTTC. Translated, it gives CASSLTHAEQYF.

This rearrangement joins TRBV11-3 to TRBJ2-2; 9 bases match TRBD1. This CDR3 region has 15 residues. V trimming: 5 bases; J trimming: 7 bases; junction bases outside the gene matches: 8. Germline CDR1 reads SGHNT; CDR2 reads YENEEA. The CDR3 bases are TGTGCCAGCAGCCCACAGGGGGCGAGAATCGGGGAGCTGTTTTTT. Protein product: CASSPQGARIGELFF.

V gene TRBV4-1 combines with J gene TRBJ2-5; 12 bases are shared with TRBD2. The length of the CDR3 is 16 residues. The germline V gene encodes CDR1 MGHRA and CDR2 YSYEKL. V trimming: 3 bases; J trimming: 3 bases; junction bases outside the gene matches: 5. The CDR3 loop reads CASSQPLAGGKETQYF. The CDR3 DNA is TGCGCCAGCAGCCAGCCTCTAGCGGGGGGGAAAGAGACCCAGTACTTC.

The CDR3 DNA reads TGTGCCAGCAGTTTAAGGGCTAGCGGGCGGGAGACCCAGTACTTC. Translation: CASSLRASGRETQYF. The chain joins TRBV6-5 to TRBJ2-5; TRBD2 matches at 8 bases. The trim removed 4 bases at V and 5 bases at J, leaving 9 bases unmatched. This CDR3 is 15 amino acids long. Germline lookup yields CDR1 MNHEY and CDR2 SVGAGI.

V gene TRBV2 combines with J gene TRBJ1-1, with D possibly TRBD1 on 6 matching bases. Germline V CDR1 and CDR2: SNHLY, FYNNEI. This CDR3 contains 12 residues. Trimming stripped 2 bases from V and 8 bases from J, with 9 bases between. As DNA, the CDR3 is TGTGCCAGCAGTGAAAGTACAGGGGAAGCTTTCTTT. It yields the protein CASSESTGEAFF.

The chain carries TRBV19 and TRBJ2-7; TRBD2 aligns across 12 bases. The CDR3 runs 15 residues. Unmatched junction bases numbered 2, after V lost 4 bases and J lost 1 base. Looked up from germline, CDR1 is LNHDA and CDR2 is SQIVND (reference sequence). This chain's CDR3 is CASSKLAGGSYEQYF. The DNA for the CDR3 is TGTGCCAGTAGTAAACTAGCGGGGGGTTCCTACGAGCAGTACTTC.

The rearrangement joins TRBV19 to TRBJ2-2, with a tentative D call TRBD2 (6 bases). The CDR3 is made up of 14 amino acids. Looked up from germline, CDR1 is LNHDA and CDR2 is SQIVND (reference sequence). The ends were cut back, 9 bases at V and 4 bases at J, with 15 bases in the middle. The CDR3 DNA sequence: TGTGCCAGCCTAATAGTGGGGGGCACCGGGGAGCTGTTTTTT. Protein product: CASLIVGGTGELFF.

The J gene is TRBJ2-1, the V gene TRBV5-1; the match to TRBD2 covers 13 bases. Germline CDR1 SGHRS, CDR2 YFSETQ. J lost 7 bases, V lost 4 bases, and 2 bases had no gene match. This CDR3 has 14 amino acids. The CDR3 bases are TGCGCCAGCAGCCGGACTAGCGGGGGAAATGAGCAGTTCTTC. Translated, it gives CASSRTSGGNEQFF.

Here the CDR3 DNA reads TGTGCCAGCACTCGACAGGACTTCTATGGCTACACCTTC. Protein sequence: CASTRQDFYGYTF. The chain uses TRBV6-5 and TRBJ1-2; possibly TRBD1 for D (6 bases). There are 13 residues in the CDR3. V lost 7 bases to trimming and J lost 4 bases, with 13 bases between them. Germline V gene lookup returns CDR1 MNHEY and CDR2 SVGAGI.

The chain is built from TRBV4-1 and TRBJ2-1, with D unresolved. V dropped 5 bases and J dropped 2 bases, with 16 bases sitting between them. The length of the CDR3 is 16 residues. The germline gives CDR1 MGHRA, CDR2 YSYEKL. CDR3 region: CASSTIAGITYNEQFF. CDR3 DNA: TGCGCCAGCAGCACCATAGCCGGAATAACCTACAATGAGCAGTTCTTC.